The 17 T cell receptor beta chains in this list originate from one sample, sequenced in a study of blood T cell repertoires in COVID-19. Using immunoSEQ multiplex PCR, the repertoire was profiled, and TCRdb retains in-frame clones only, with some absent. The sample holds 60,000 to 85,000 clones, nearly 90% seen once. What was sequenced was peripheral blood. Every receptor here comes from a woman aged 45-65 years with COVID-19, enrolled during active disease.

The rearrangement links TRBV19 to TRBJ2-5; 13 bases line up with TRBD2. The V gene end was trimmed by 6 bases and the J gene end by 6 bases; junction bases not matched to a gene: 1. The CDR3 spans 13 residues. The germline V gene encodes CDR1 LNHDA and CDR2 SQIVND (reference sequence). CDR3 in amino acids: CASSGTSGKTQYF. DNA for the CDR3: TGTGCCAGTAGCGGGACTAGCGGGAAGACCCAGTACTTC.

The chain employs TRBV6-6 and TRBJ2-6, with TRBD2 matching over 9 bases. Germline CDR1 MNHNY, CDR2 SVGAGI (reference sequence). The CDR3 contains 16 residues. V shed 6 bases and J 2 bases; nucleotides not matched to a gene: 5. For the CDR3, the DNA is TGTGCCAGCAGGAGTAGCGGGAGTCCTGGGGCCAACGTCCTGACTTTC. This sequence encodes CASRSSGSPGANVLTF.

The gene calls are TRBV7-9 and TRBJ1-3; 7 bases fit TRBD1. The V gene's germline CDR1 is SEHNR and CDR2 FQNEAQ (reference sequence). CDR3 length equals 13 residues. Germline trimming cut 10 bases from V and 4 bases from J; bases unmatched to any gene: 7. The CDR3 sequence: CATTPGGGNTIYF. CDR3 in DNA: TGTGCCACTACGCCAGGGGGAGGAAACACCATATATTTT.

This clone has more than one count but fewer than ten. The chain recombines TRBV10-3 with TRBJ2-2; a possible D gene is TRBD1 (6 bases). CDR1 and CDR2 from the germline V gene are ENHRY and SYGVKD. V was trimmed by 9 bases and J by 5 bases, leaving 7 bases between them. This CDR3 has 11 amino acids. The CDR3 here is CAIGGTGELFF. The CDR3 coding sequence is TGTGCCATAGGGGGTACCGGGGAGCTGTTTTTT.

The CDR3 loop reads CASSLWSGTGTSEQYF. For the CDR3, the DNA is TGTGCCAGCAGTTTATGGAGCGGGACTGGGACCTCCGAGCAGTACTTC. V gene TRBV28 combines with J gene TRBJ2-7; TRBD2 aligns across 7 bases. Germline CDR1 MDHEN, CDR2 SYDVKM. The J segment lost 6 bases and the V segment lost 0 bases, leaving 11 bases of the junction unmatched. CDR3 length equals 16 residues.

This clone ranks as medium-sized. CDR3 coding DNA: TGTGCCAGCAGCGCCCGGGGGTCAGGCGGGGAGCTGTTTTTT. Encoded protein: CASSARGSGGELFF. This sequence joins TRBV5-5 and TRBJ2-2, with a weak D call TRBD2 (6 bases). CDR3 length: 14 residues. V lost 4 bases, J lost 7 bases, and 14 bases lay in between. Germline CDR1 and CDR2: SGHKS and YYEKEE (reference sequence).

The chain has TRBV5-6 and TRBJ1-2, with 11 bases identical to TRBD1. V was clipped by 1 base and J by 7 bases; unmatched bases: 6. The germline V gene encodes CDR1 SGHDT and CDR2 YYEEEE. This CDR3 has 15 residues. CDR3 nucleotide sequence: TGTGCCAGCAGCTTGTTGGACAGGGGGCGCGCTGGCTACACCTTC. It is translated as CASSLLDRGRAGYTF.

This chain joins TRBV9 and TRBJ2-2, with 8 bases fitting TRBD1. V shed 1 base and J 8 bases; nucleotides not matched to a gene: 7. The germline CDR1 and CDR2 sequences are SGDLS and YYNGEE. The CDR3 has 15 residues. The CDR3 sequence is CASSVQGATTGELFF. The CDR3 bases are TGTGCCAGCAGCGTACAGGGGGCGACCACTGGGGAGCTGTTTTTT.

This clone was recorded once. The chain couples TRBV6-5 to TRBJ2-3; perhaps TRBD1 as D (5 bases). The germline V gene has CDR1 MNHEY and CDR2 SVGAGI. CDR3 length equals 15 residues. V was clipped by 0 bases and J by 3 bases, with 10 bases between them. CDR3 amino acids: CASSYSYRGTDTQYF. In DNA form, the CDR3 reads TGTGCCAGCAGTTACTCGTATAGGGGAACAGATACGCAGTATTTT.

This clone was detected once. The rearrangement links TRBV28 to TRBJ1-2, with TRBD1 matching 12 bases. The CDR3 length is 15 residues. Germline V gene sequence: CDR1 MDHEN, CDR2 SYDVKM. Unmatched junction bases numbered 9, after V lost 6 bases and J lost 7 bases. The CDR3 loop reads CASSHGTGGAFGYTF. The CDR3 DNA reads TGTGCCAGCAGCCACGGGACAGGGGGCGCTTTTGGCTACACCTTC.

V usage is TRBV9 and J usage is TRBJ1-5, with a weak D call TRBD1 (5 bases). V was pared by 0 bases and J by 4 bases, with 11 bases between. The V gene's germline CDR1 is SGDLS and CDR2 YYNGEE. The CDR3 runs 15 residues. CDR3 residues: CASSVAGTPNQPQHF. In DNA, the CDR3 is TGTGCCAGCAGCGTAGCCGGGACTCCTAATCAGCCCCAGCATTTT.

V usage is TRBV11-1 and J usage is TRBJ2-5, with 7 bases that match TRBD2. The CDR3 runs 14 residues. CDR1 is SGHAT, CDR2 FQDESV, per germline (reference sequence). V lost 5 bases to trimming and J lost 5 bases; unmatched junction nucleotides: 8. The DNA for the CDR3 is TGTGCCAGCAGCCCGGGGACTACCGCGGAGACCCAGTACTTC. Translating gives CASSPGTTAETQYF.

The CDR3 sequence is CASSMEDYNEQFF. CDR3 bases: TGTGCCAGCAGTATGGAGGACTACAATGAGCAGTTCTTC. The chain recombines TRBV25-1 with TRBJ2-1; perhaps TRBD2 as D (5 bases). The V end lost 5 bases, the J end lost 3 bases, and 8 bases lay between the germline ends. CDR1 is MGHDK and CDR2 is SYGVNS in the germline V gene. CDR3 length: 13 amino acids.

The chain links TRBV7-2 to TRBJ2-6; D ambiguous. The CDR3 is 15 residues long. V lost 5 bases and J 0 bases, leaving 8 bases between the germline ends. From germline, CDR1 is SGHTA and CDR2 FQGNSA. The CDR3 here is CASSPPSSGANVLTF. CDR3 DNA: TGTGCCAGCAGCCCTCCCAGCTCTGGGGCCAACGTCCTGACTTTC. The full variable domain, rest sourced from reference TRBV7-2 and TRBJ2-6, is GAGVSQSPSNKVTEKGKDVELRCDPISGHTALYWYRQSLGQGLEFLIYFQGNSAPDKSGLPSDRFSAERTGGSVSTLTIQRTQQEDSAVYLCASSPPSSGANVLTFGAGSRLTVL.

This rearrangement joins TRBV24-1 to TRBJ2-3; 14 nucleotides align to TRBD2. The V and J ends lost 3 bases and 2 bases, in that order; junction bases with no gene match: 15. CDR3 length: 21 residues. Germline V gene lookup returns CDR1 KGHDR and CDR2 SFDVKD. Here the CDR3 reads CATSDRLTSGRVAATTDTQYF. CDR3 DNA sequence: TGTGCCACCAGTGATCGACTGACTAGCGGGAGGGTGGCCGCCACCACAGATACGCAGTATTTT.

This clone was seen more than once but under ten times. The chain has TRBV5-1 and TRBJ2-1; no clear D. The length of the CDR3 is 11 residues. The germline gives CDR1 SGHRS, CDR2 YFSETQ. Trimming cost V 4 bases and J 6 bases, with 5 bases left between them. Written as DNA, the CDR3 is TGCGCCAGCAGCCTAAGCAATGAGCAGTTCTTC. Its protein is CASSLSNEQFF. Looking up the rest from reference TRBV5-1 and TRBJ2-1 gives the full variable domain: KAGVTQTPRYLIKTRGQQVTLSCSPISGHRSVSWYQQTPGQGLQFLFEYFSETQRNKGNFPGRFSGRQFSNSRSEMNVSTLELGDSALYLCASSLSNEQFFGPGTRLTVL.

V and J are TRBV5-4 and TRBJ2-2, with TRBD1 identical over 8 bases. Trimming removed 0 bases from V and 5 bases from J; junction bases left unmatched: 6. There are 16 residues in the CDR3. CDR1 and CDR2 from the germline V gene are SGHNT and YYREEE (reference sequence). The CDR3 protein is CASSLGDRGRTGELFF. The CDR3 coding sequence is TGTGCCAGCAGCTTGGGAGACAGGGGTAGGACCGGGGAGCTGTTTTTT.